Below, 24 T cell receptor beta chains from the same sample are listed, as sequenced in a study of post-analysis software for immune sequencing data. The antigens for these receptors are not known. Study results and caveats: When patients were compared with controls, four or five TRBV segments were more frequent, TRBV5-6, TRBV5-1 and TRBV20-1 among them.

Unique-molecular-identifier-tagged TCR beta cDNA libraries were used. TCRdb passed the PCR reads through MiXCR, listing each CDR3 protein once. This repertoire shows 650,000 to 900,000 distinct CDR3 sequences, 40% to 55% found once; its top ten account for 4.9%. Source material: blood. Receptor source: a girl under 18 with multiple sclerosis.

The V gene is TRBV7-2, the J gene TRBJ2-1, with TRBD1 as a possible D gene (7 bases). The CDR3 covers 14 residues. Trimming cost V 5 bases and J 3 bases, with 11 bases left between them. Germline V gene lookup returns CDR1 SGHTA and CDR2 FQGNSA. This chain's CDR3 is CASSAGQIYNEQFF. The CDR3 DNA is TGTGCCAGCAGCGCGGGACAGATCTACAATGAGCAGTTCTTC.

The chain has TRBV20-1 and TRBJ2-7, with 7 nucleotides matching TRBD2. V lost 0 bases, J lost 0 bases, and 8 bases stayed unmatched. Germline assignment: CDR1 DFQATT and CDR2 SNEGSKA (reference sequence). The CDR3 length is 16 residues. DNA of the CDR3: TGCAGTGCTAGAGATAGCCTAGCGGAAAGCTCCTACGAGCAGTACTTC. Protein: CSARDSLAESSYEQYF.

This clonotype was seen more than once but under ten times. The chain links TRBV20-1 to TRBJ2-1, with 9 bases matching TRBD2. The CDR3 has 14 amino acids. With 0 bases clipped from V and 12 bases from J, the junction kept 9 bases outside the gene matches. Per germline, CDR1 DFQATT and CDR2 SNEGSKA (reference sequence). This CDR3 is CSARDTLGGRGQFF. CDR3 bases: TGCAGTGCTAGAGATACCCTTGGCGGGAGGGGGCAGTTCTTC.

The chain is built from TRBV29-1 and TRBJ1-1; D might be TRBD1 (5 bases). The CDR3 runs to 11 residues. V was trimmed by 4 bases and J by 3 bases, leaving 6 bases between them. From germline, CDR1 is SQVTM and CDR2 ANQGSEA. The CDR3 DNA reads TGCAGCGTTGTCAGGGACACTGAAGCTTTCTTT. Protein: CSVVRDTEAFF.

This chain joins TRBV20-1 and TRBJ2-1; 7 nucleotides line up with TRBD2. The CDR3 runs 14 residues. The germline CDR1 and CDR2 sequences are DFQATT and SNEGSKA (reference sequence). The ends lost 4 bases at V and 6 bases at J; junction bases unmatched: 9. CDR3 DNA: TGCAGTGCTAAGGACGCGGGGACTATCAATGAGCAGTTCTTC. Translation: CSAKDAGTINEQFF.

The DNA of the CDR3 is TGTGCCAGCAGTGAGTCAGGTCGAAACATTCAGTACTTC. Translation gives CASSESGRNIQYF. This chain joins TRBV6-1 and TRBJ2-4; D gene ambiguous. This CDR3 spans 13 amino acids. From germline, CDR1 is MNHNS and CDR2 SASEGT. Trimming removed 3 bases at V and 6 bases at J, with 9 bases between.

This sequence joins TRBV27 and TRBJ2-1; maybe TRBD2 (5 bases). This CDR3 has 11 residues. The V gene lost 8 bases and the J gene lost 6 bases, with 8 bases spanning the gap. Looked up from germline, CDR1 is MNHEY and CDR2 is SMNVEV (reference sequence). DNA of the CDR3: TGTGCCAGCTCGAGGGCCAATGAGCAGTTCTTC. Its protein product is CASSRANEQFF.

The chain combines TRBV12-3 or TRBV12-4 with TRBJ1-2; D is possibly TRBD1 (5 bases). Deletions cut 8 bases from V and 8 bases from J, with 15 bases between. This CDR3 region has 12 residues. CDR3 loop: CASRGDPPGYTF. DNA for the CDR3: TGTGCCAGCCGGGGGGACCCTCCGGGCTACACCTTC.

This clonotype was seen only a few times. The chain joins TRBV20-1 to TRBJ2-1; the D is unclear. Germline assignment: CDR1 DFQATT and CDR2 SNEGSKA (reference sequence). The CDR3 runs to 12 residues. V lost 4 bases and J lost 3, with 7 bases in between. CDR3 loop: CSAKAVYNEQFF. The DNA of the CDR3 is TGCAGTGCTAAGGCAGTCTACAATGAGCAGTTCTTC.

This chain connects TRBV5-1 to TRBJ2-7; 8 bases map to TRBD1. This CDR3 comprises 16 residues. The V gene end was trimmed by 4 bases and the J gene end by 3 bases; junction bases not matched to a gene: 12. Germline V lookup: CDR1 SGHRS, CDR2 YFSETQ. The CDR3 sequence is CASSPAERTGIYEQYF. The DNA of the CDR3 is TGCGCCAGCAGCCCTGCGGAGCGGACAGGGATCTACGAGCAGTACTTC.

This clonotype came up a few times. J is TRBJ2-5 and V is TRBV20-1; D may correspond to TRBD1 or TRBD2 (5 bases each). The J call may be incorrect, as the DNA end agrees better with TRBJ2-7. Germline values: CDR1 DFQATT, CDR2 SNEGSKA (reference sequence). The CDR3 runs 12 residues. The CDR3 loop reads CSAVLPGGEQYF. CDR3 nucleotides: TGCAGTGCTGTCCTCCCTGGGGGCGAGCAGTACTTC.

The genes are TRBV20-1 and TRBJ2-7, with D maybe TRBD1 (6 bases). Germline loops: CDR1 DFQATT, CDR2 SNEGSKA (reference sequence). The V and J ends lost 0 bases and 0 bases respectively, with 12 bases between them. There are 15 residues in the CDR3. CDR3 in amino acids: CSARDYLQGSYEQYF. DNA for the CDR3: TGCAGTGCTAGAGATTACCTACAGGGCTCCTACGAGCAGTACTTC.

The rearrangement links TRBV6-5 to TRBJ2-5; D remains ambiguous. The CDR3 extends over 13 amino acids. Between the trimmed V and J ends, which lost 6 bases and 4 bases, there was a span of 12 bases. The germline V gene has CDR1 MNHEY and CDR2 SVGAGI. Here the CDR3 DNA reads TGTGCCAGCAGGGGGATGTCCCCAGAGACCCAGTACTTC. This gives the protein CASRGMSPETQYF.

The rearrangement uses TRBV28 and TRBJ2-5, with D unclear. The CDR3 is made up of 15 amino acids. Germline CDR1 MDHEN, CDR2 SYDVKM. Trimming stripped 3 bases from V and 5 bases from J, with 16 bases between. The chain's CDR3 is CASSFAVAETETQYF. In DNA, the CDR3 is TGTGCCAGCAGTTTCGCGGTGGCGGAGACGGAGACCCAGTACTTC.

A few counts support this clonotype. The V call is TRBV20-1, the J call TRBJ2-7; tentatively, D is TRBD2 (5 bases). Germline CDR1 reads DFQATT; CDR2 reads SNEGSKA (reference sequence). The CDR3 sequence is 13 residues long. With 1 base removed from V and 1 base from J, the gap between germline ends came to 8 bases. The CDR3 bases are TGCAGTGCTAGAGTACCGGGGTCCTACGAGCAGTACTTC. Its protein is CSARVPGSYEQYF.

The CDR3 DNA sequence: TGTGCCAGCAGCCCAGGGGGCGAAGATCAGCCCCAGCATTTT. Protein sequence: CASSPGGEDQPQHF. The rearrangement joins TRBV28 to TRBJ1-5, with TRBD1 matching 8 bases. CDR3 length: 14 residues. Unmatched junction bases numbered 6, after V lost 6 bases and J lost 5 bases. Germline CDR1 is MDHEN and CDR2 is SYDVKM. The entire variable domain, with the rest obtained from reference TRBV28 and TRBJ1-5, is as follows: DVKVTQSSRYLVKRTGEKVFLECVQDMDHENMFWYRQDPGLGLRLIYFSYDVKMKEKGDIPEGYSVSREKKERFSLILESASTNQTSMYLCASSPGGEDQPQHFGDGTRLSIL.

The genes are TRBV12-3 or TRBV12-4 and TRBJ2-1; TRBD2 agrees at 14 bases. The V segment lost 2 bases and the J segment 6 bases; nucleotides outside the gene matches: 6. This CDR3 is built from 17 residues. The chain's CDR3 is CASSLSTSGRVFNEQFF. CDR3 DNA sequence: TGTGCCAGCAGTTTATCGACTAGCGGGAGGGTTTTCAATGAGCAGTTCTTC.

The V gene is TRBV6-1, the J gene TRBJ2-3; D is possibly TRBD2 (5 bases). Germline CDR1 and CDR2: MNHNS and SASEGT. The V gene lost 9 bases and the J gene lost 4 bases, with 8 bases spanning the gap. The CDR3 sequence is 11 residues long. The CDR3 region is CASREPDTQYF. In nucleotides, the CDR3 is TGTGCCAGTCGGGAACCAGATACGCAGTATTTT.

This sequence joins TRBV11-3 and TRBJ2-5, with D perhaps matching TRBD1 (5 bases). Germline CDR1 reads SGHNT; CDR2 reads YENEEA. V lost 1 base to trimming and J lost 1 base, with 16 bases between them. The CDR3 is 17 residues long. CDR3 nucleotides: TGTGCCAGCAGCTTAGTGGGGTCGTTTGGGGCCCAAGAGACCCAGTACTTC. Protein: CASSLVGSFGAQETQYF.

This clonotype was counted only a few times. This sequence joins TRBV5-1 and TRBJ2-1; 8 bases line up with TRBD1. The CDR3 length is 15 residues. V lost 0 bases, J lost 7 bases, and 6 bases stayed unmatched. The germline V gene encodes CDR1 SGHRS and CDR2 YFSETQ. The DNA for the CDR3 is TGCGCCAGCAGCTTGGGACAGGGGTTGGGAAATGAGCAGTTCTTC. Translating gives CASSLGQGLGNEQFF.

The V gene is TRBV30, the J gene TRBJ1-1, with D maybe TRBD1 (6 bases). CDR3 length: 13 amino acids. Germline lookup yields CDR1 GTSNPN and CDR2 SVGIG (reference sequence). Trimming took off 0 bases at V and 5 bases at J, with 10 bases between the two ends. The CDR3 bases are TGTGCCTGGAGTGTACAGGGACGGACTGAAGCTTTCTTT. As protein: CAWSVQGRTEAFF. Complete variable domain (other parts from reference TRBV30 and TRBJ1-1): SQTIHQWPATLVQPVGSPLSLECTVEGTSNPNLYWYRQAAGRGLQLLFYSVGIGQISSEVPQNLSASRPQDRQFILSSKKLLLSDSGFYLCAWSVQGRTEAFFGQGTRLTVV.

A few counts support this clonotype. The rearrangement uses TRBV29-1 and TRBJ1-2; D gene uncertain. The length of the CDR3 is 13 residues. Germline V gene data show CDR1 as SQVTM and CDR2 as ANQGSEA. V dropped 4 bases and J dropped 4 bases, with 13 bases sitting between them. CDR3 nucleotides: TGCAGCGTTGTTAATCCAGGCCTCTATGGCTACACCTTC. Its protein is CSVVNPGLYGYTF.

V gene TRBV4-1 combines with J gene TRBJ1-2; D call uncertain. The V gene lost 0 bases and the J gene lost 6 bases, with 11 bases spanning the gap. This CDR3 region has 14 residues. The germline V gene encodes CDR1 MGHRA and CDR2 YSYEKL. The CDR3 loop reads CASSQDAAADGYTF. DNA for the CDR3: TGCGCCAGCAGCCAAGATGCCGCGGCGGATGGCTACACCTTC.

The J gene is TRBJ2-5, the V gene TRBV20-1; 8 bases are a match to TRBD2. CDR1 is DFQATT, CDR2 SNEGSKA, per germline (reference sequence). The CDR3 totals 14 residues. Trimming removed 7 bases from V and 2 bases from J; junction bases left unmatched: 9. CDR3 coding DNA: TGCAGTGGCGTACTAGCGGCGGGGCAAGAGACCCAGTACTTC. Encoded protein: CSGVLAAGQETQYF.